These 9 T cell receptor beta chains were sequenced from one sample in a study of CD8 T cells in ankylosing spondylitis (dated by TCRdb to the late 2010s). The method was 5' RACE. TCRdb lists the instrument as Illumina HiSeq 2500. Using fastp at Q25 and MiXCR, TCRdb reprocessed the public reads and kept productive beta chains. Under each unique CDR3 protein, matching rows form one entry showing the most common genes and DNA. The sample table contains 190,000 or so distinct CDR3 sequences; only one count was recorded for about 13% of them. The ten largest clones represent more than 15% of the sample. Sequencing was performed on blood, either unsorted or a sorted T cell fraction (not recorded which). These TCRs come from a male donor with ankylosing spondylitis or in good health (not recorded which).

This clonotype came up many times. This chain links TRBV18 with TRBJ2-7; the D gene is possibly TRBD2 (5 bases). The CDR3 has 14 residues. The V gene lost 1 base and the J gene lost 2 bases, with 9 bases spanning the gap. Germline CDR1 and CDR2: KGHSH and LQKENI. The CDR3, as DNA: TGTGCCAGCTCACCACAGGAGCGGCCCTACGAGCAGTACTTC. It is translated as CASSPQERPYEQYF.

Ten or more counts support this clonotype. This chain connects TRBV12-3 or TRBV12-4 to TRBJ2-5; D perhaps matches TRBD1 (5 bases). V dropped 3 bases and J dropped 0 bases, with 17 bases sitting between them. The CDR3 contains 17 residues. The CDR3 sequence: CASSLGELGQHQETQYF. CDR3 in DNA: TGTGCCAGCAGTTTGGGCGAGCTAGGACAACACCAAGAGACCCAGTACTTC.

This clonotype has at least ten counts. The chain recombines TRBV29-1 with TRBJ2-1; D may correspond to TRBD1 or TRBD2 (5 bases each). Germline CDR1 reads SQVTM; CDR2 reads ANQGSEA. V lost 8 bases, J lost 7 bases, and 21 bases lay in between. The CDR3 runs to 14 residues. CDR3: CSLKAGAVENEQFF. For the CDR3, the DNA is TGCAGCCTCAAAGCCGGGGCTGTAGAGAATGAGCAGTTCTTC.

This clonotype was seen ten or more times. The genes are TRBV9 and TRBJ2-1; a weak D match, TRBD2 (7 bases). Trimming pared 5 bases from V and 7 bases from J, leaving 13 bases between. Looked up from germline, CDR1 is SGDLS and CDR2 is YYNGEE. The CDR3 contains 13 residues. CDR3 coding DNA: TGTGCCAGCAGGGGAGGGGGGAAGAATGAGCAGTTCTTC. Translated: CASRGGGKNEQFF.

DNA of the CDR3: TGTGCCAGTAGTATAGATCTCGGGTTTGACGAGCAGTACTTC. It specifies CASSIDLGFDEQYF. This chain links TRBV19 with TRBJ2-7; D gene ambiguous. Germline V gene sequence: CDR1 LNHDA, CDR2 SQIVND (reference sequence). The CDR3 runs 14 residues. V was cut by 0 bases and J by 5 bases, with 11 bases left in between.

The chain is built from TRBV11-2 and TRBJ2-6; TRBD1 agrees at 7 bases. CDR3 length: 17 amino acids. The germline V gene has CDR1 SGHAT and CDR2 FQNNGV. J was trimmed by 0 bases and V by 5 bases; bases with no gene match: 7. CDR3 DNA sequence: TGTGCCAGCAGCCCATCGACAGGGCTCTCTGGGGCCAACGTCCTGACTTTC. Translated, it gives CASSPSTGLSGANVLTF.

This clonotype turned up a few times. V usage is TRBV7-9 and J usage is TRBJ2-5; TRBD2 matches 7 bases. CDR1 and CDR2 (germline): SEHNR, FQNEAQ (reference sequence). The CDR3 has 15 amino acids. The junction had 4 bases not matched to a gene; V was cut back by 2 bases and J by 1 base. The CDR3 sequence is CASSLRSGGQETQYF. CDR3 nucleotide sequence: TGTGCCAGCAGCTTAAGATCGGGGGGCCAAGAGACCCAGTACTTC. Full variable domain (missing parts from reference TRBV7-9 and TRBJ2-5): DTGVSQNPRHKITKRGQNVTFRCDPISEHNRLYWYRQTLGQGPEFLTYFQNEAQLEKSRLLSDRFSAERPKGSFSTLEIQRTEQGDSAMYLCASSLRSGGQETQYFGPGTRLLVL.

This clonotype occurred many times. V is TRBV27 and J is TRBJ2-5; TRBD1 agrees at 10 bases. V lost 5 bases, J lost 4 bases, and 10 bases stayed unmatched. Germline-derived CDR1 and CDR2 are MNHEY and SMNVEV (reference sequence). The CDR3 has 16 amino acids. As DNA, the CDR3 is TGTGCCAGCAGTCCTCCCCCCGGGACAGGGGTAGAGACCCAGTACTTC. It specifies CASSPPPGTGVETQYF.

The rearrangement joins TRBV7-9 to TRBJ1-1; D is possibly TRBD1 (6 bases). There are 15 residues in the CDR3. The V end lost 5 bases, the J end lost 6 bases, and 19 bases lay between the germline ends. CDR1 is SEHNR, CDR2 FQNEAQ, per germline (reference sequence). CDR3 sequence reads: CASSPGVRGLAEAFF. The CDR3 nucleotides read TGTGCCAGCAGCCCCGGGGTCAGGGGCTTAGCTGAAGCTTTCTTT.